The source of this TCR beta chain is a study of T cells after somatic rescue of genetic block. The germline V gene has CDR1 MNHEY and CDR2 SVGAGI. The CDR3 has 14 amino acids. Between the trimmed V and J ends, which lost 4 bases and 3 bases, there was a span of 13 bases. This clone appeared once. Using immunoSEQ multiplex PCR, the repertoire was profiled, and TCRdb retains in-frame clones only, with some absent. The sample includes more than 10,000 clones, 65% to 75% of them seen just once. Sequenced input: peripheral blood mononuclear cells (PBMCs). This TCR was recovered from a boy under 18. The V call is TRBV6-5, the J call TRBJ2-7, with D tentatively TRBD1 (5 bases). Here the CDR3 reads CASSFSRGGYEQYF. In DNA form, the CDR3 reads TGTGCCAGCAGTTTCTCAAGGGGCGGCTACGAGCAGTACTTC.